Here is one T cell receptor beta chain with its context. The antigen is not known. This sample is part of a study of T cell responses to AZD1222 COVID-19 vaccine. Regarding the study as a whole: Just a handful of AZD1222 recipients tested seropositive at baseline.

Germline lookup yields CDR1 SGHTA and CDR2 FQGNSA. After removal of 5 bases from V and 7 bases from J, the junction contained 7 bases not matched to a gene. The CDR3 runs 14 residues. The table came from immunoSEQ multiplex PCR; TCRdb's copy has only in-frame clones and leaves some out. The table lists 90,000 to 95,000 clones, more than 75% of them singletons, with approximately 10% in the top ten. This sequence was found in an adult in good health. The chain combines TRBV7-2 with TRBJ1-4; 7 bases map to TRBD1. Material: peripheral blood, obtained on day 0 of AZD1222 vaccination. The CDR3 DNA reads as TGTGCCAGCAGCCACGACAGGGTCGGTGAAAAACTGTTTTTT. Translated: CASSHDRVGEKLFF. The whole variable domain, filled in from reference TRBV7-2 and TRBJ1-4, reads GAGVSQSPSNKVTEKGKDVELRCDPISGHTALYWYRQSLGQGLEFLIYFQGNSAPDKSGLPSDRFSAERTGGSVSTLTIQRTQQEDSAVYLCASSHDRVGEKLFFGSGTQLSVL.